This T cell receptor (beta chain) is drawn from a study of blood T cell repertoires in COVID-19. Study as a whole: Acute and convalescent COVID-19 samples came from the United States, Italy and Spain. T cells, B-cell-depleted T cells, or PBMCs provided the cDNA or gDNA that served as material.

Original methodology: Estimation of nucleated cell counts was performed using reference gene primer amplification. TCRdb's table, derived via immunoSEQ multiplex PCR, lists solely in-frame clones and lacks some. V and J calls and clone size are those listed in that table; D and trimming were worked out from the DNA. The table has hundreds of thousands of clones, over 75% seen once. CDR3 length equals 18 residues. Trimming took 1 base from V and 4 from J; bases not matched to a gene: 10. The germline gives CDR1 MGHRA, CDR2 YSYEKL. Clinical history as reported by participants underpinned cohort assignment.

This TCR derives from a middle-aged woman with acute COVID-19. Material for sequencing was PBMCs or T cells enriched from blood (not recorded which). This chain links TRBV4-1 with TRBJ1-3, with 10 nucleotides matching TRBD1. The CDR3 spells CASSQVDRGNYRGNTIYF. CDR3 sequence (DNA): TGCGCCAGCAGCCAAGTGGACAGGGGGAATTATAGGGGAAACACCATATATTTT.